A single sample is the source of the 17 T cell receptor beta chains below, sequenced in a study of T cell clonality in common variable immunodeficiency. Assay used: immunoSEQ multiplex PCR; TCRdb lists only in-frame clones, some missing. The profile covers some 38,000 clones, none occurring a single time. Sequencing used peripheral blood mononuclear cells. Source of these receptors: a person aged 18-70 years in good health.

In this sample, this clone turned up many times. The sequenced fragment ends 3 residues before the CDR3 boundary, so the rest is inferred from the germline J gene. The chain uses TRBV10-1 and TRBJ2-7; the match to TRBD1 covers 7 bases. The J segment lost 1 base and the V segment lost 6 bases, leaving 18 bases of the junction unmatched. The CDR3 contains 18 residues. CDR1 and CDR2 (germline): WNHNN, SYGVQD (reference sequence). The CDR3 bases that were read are TGCGCCAGCAGATTCCGGGACAGCCACCTTGAACAGTCCTACGAG. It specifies CASRFRDSHLEQSYE. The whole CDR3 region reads CASRFRDSHLEQSYEQYF.

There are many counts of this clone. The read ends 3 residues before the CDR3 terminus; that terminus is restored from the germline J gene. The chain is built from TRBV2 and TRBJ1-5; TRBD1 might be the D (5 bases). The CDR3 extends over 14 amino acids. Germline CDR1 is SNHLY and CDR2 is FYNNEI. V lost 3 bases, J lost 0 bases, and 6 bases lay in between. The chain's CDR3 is CASSDRDSNQPQHF. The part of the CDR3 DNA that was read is TGTGCCAGCAGTGACAGGGATAGCAATCAGCCC.

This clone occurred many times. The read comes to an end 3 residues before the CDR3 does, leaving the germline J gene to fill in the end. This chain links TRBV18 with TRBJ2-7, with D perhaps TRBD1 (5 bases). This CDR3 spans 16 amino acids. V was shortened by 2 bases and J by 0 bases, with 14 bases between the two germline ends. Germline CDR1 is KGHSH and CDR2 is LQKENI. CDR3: CASSPTGPLGSYEQYF. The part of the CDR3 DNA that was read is TGTGCCAGCTCACCAACAGGTCCCCTGGGCTCCTACGAG. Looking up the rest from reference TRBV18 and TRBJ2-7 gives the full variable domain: NAGVMQNPRHLVRRRGQEARLRCSPMKGHSHVYWYRQLPEEGLKFMVYLQKENIIDESGMPKERFSAEFPKEGPSILRIQQVVRGDSAAYFCASSPTGPLGSYEQYFGPGTRLTVT.

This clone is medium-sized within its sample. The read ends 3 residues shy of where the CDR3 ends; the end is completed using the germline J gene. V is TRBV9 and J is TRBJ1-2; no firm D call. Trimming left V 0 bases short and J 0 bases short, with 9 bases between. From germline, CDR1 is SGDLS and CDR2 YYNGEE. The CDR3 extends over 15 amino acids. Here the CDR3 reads CASSVVADPNYGYTF. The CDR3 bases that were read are TGTGCCAGCAGCGTAGTTGCAGATCCTAACTATGGC.

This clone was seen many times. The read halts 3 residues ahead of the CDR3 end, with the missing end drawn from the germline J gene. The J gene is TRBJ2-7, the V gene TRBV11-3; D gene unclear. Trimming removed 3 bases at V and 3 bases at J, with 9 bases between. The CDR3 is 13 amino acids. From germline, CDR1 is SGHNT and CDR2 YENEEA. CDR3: CASSLGRYYEQYF. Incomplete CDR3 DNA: TGTGCCAGCAGCTTGGGCAGGTACTACGAG.

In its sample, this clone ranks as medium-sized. The CDR3 sequence: CASSLYLAEDEQYF. The sequenced part of the CDR3 DNA is TGTGCCAGCAGTTTATATCTGGCGGAGGACGAG. The chain has TRBV27 and TRBJ2-7, with D maybe TRBD2 (5 bases). The sequence runs out 3 residues before the end of the CDR3; the remainder is reconstructed from the germline J gene. V was trimmed by 1 base and J by 5 bases, leaving 12 bases between them. Germline-derived CDR1 and CDR2 are MNHEY and SMNVEV (reference sequence). The CDR3 is made up of 14 amino acids.

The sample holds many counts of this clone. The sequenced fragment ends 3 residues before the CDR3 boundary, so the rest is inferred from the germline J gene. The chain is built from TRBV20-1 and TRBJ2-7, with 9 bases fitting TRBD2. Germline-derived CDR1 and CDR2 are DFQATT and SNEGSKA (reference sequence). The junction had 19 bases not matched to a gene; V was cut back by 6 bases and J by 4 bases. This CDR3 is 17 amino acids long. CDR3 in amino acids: CSAKGGPSGKSLYEQYF. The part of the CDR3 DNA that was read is TGCAGTGCCAAAGGCGGTCCTAGCGGGAAATCCCTATACGAG.

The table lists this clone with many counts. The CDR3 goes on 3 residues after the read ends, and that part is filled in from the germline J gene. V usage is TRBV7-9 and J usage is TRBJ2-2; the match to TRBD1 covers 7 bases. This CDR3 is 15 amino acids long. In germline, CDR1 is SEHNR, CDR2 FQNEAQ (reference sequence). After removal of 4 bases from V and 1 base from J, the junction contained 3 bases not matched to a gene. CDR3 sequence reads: CASSYNRGNTGELFF. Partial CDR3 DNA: TGTGCCAGCAGCTATAACAGGGGGAACACCGGGGAG.

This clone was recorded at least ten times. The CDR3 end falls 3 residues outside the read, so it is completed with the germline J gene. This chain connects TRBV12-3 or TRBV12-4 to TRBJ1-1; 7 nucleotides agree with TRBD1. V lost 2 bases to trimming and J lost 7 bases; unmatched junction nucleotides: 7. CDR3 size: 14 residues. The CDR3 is CASSLRQGLVEAFF. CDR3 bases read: TGTGCCAGCAGTTTACGACAGGGTTTAGTTGAA.

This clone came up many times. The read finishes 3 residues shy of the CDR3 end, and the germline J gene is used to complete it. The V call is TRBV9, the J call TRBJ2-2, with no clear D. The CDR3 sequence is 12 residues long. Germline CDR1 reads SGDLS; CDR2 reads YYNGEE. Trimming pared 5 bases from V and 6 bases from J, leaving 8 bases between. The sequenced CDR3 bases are TGTGCCAGCAGTACAGTTTCCGGGGAG. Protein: CASSTVSGE. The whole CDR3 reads CASSTVSGELFF. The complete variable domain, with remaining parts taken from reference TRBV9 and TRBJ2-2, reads DSGVTQTPKHLITATGQRVTLRCSPRSGDLSVYWYQQSLDQGLQFLIQYYNGEERAKGNILERFSAQQFPDLHSELNLSSLELGDSALYFCASSTVSGELFFGEGSRLTVL.

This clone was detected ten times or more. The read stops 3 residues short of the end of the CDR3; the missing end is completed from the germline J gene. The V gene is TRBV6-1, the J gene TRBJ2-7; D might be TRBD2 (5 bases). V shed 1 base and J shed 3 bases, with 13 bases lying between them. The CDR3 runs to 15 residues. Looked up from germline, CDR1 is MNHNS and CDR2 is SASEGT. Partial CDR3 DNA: TGTGCCAGCAGTGAAGTAACTTTCCGGGGCTACGAG. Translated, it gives CASSEVTFRGYE. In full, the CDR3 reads CASSEVTFRGYEQYF.

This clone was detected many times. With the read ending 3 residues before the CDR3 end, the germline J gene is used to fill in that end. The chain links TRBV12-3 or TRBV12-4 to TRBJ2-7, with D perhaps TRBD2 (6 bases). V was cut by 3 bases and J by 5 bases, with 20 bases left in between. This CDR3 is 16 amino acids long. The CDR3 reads CASSFSPGLLVHEQYF. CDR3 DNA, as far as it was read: TGTGCCAGCAGTTTTTCCCCGGGACTCCTTGTCCACGAG.

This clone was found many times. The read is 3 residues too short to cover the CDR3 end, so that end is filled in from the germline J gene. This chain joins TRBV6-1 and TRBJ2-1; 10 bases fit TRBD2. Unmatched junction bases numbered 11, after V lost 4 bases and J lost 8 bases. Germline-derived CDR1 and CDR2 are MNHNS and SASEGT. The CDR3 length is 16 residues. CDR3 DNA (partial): TGTGCCAGCAGTGCGGAGCGGGGGGGTTCCGGGGATGAG. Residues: CASSAERGGSGDE. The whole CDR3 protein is CASSAERGGSGDEQFF.

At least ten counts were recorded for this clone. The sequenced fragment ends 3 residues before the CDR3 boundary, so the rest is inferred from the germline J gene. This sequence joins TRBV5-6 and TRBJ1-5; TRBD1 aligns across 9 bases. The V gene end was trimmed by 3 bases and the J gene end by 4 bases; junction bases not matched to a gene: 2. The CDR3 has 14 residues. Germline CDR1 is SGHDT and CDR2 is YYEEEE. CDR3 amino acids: CASSSGTGNQPQHF. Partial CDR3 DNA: TGTGCCAGCAGCTCCGGGACAGGGAATCAGCCC.

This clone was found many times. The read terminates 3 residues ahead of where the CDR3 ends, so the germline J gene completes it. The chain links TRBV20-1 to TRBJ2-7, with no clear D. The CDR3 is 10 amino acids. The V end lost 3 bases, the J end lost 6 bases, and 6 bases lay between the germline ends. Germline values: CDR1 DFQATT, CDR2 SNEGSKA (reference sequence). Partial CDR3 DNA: TGCAGTGCTAGTGACATCGAG. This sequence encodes CSASDIE. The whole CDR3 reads CSASDIEQYF.

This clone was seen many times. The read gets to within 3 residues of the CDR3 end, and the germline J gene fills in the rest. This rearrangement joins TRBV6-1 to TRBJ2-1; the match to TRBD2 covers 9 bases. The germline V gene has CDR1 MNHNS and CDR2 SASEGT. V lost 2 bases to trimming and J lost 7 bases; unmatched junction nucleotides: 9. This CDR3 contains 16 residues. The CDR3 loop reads CASSELLAGGPNEQFF. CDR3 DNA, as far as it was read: TGTGCCAGCAGTGAACTCCTGGCGGGAGGGCCTAATGAG.

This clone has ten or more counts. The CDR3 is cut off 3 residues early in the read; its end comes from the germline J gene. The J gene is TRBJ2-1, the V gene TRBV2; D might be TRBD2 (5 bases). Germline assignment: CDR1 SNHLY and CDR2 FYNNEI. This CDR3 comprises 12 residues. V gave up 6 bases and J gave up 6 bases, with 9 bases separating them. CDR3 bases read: TGTGCCAGCAGGCGGGCAGGCAATGAG. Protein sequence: CASRRAGNE. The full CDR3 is CASRRAGNEQFF.